This TCR beta chain was retrieved from a study of T-cell memory formation after mild COVID-19 (TCRdb year 2021). Some background on the complete study: Most TCR sequence clusters were specific to one of the two donors. Two young, previously healthy adult volunteers, one female and one male, were included in the cohort. In two donors, T-cell clones that expanded and contracted after mild COVID-19 were followed by sequencing TCRalpha and TCRbeta repertoires longitudinally. The study at large found these results: Contracting CD4+ clones turned up mainly in the CM and EM memory subsets, whereas EMRA was where CD8+ clones were enriched. The detection of some responding clones in pre-infection memory suggests that pre-existing cross-reactive memory T cells joined the SARS-CoV-2 response. Clones that contracted from day 15 to 85 showed balanced CD4/CD8 phenotypes, whereas a second wave of clones that expanded from day 15 to 37 leaned towards CD4+. The study covered only a couple of mild cases, and larger cohorts including severe cases with pre-infection samples were considered necessary. Whether the second-wave clones peaking on day 37 were SARS-CoV-2 specific was not confirmed.

PBMCs were isolated by Ficoll-Paque density gradient centrifugation. Reads for this sample came from an Illumina NovaSeq 6000. Using 5'RACE with constant-segment primers, TCRalpha and TCRbeta cDNA libraries were constructed, with sample barcodes and unique molecular identifiers added in the process. RNA was extracted from every sample with Trizol reagent. The libraries were amplified in two PCR steps, and the second step added a second sample barcode and Illumina TruSeq adapters. Libraries were sequenced on an Illumina NovaSeq with 2 x 150 bp paired-end reads. In the authors' own workflow: With migec v1.2.7, reads were demultiplexed and then collapsed into UMI-guided consensus sequences. With mixcr v2.1.11, UMI consensuses were aligned to TRA and TRB V and J templates and assembled into clonotypes. Clonotypes were classified as expanded or contracted when called significant by both edgeR and NoisET, with noise models trained on biological replicates. For edgeR calls, a false discovery rate-adjusted p below 0.01 and a log2 fold-change threshold of 1 were applied. As an exploratory analysis of dynamics, max-normalized trajectories of the 1000 most abundant clonotypes were examined by PCA with hierarchical clustering. The CD4 or CD8 phenotype of responding clones was assigned using the separately sequenced CD4+ and CD8+ repertoires. Using fastp trimming at Q25 and MiXCR clonotype assembly, TCRdb reanalyzed the public sequencing data and kept in-frame beta chains. Rows are unified per CDR3 protein, each entry keeping the most common DNA and genes. TCRdb's processing, not the study's, gives the V and J calls here. Counted in this sample were some 150,000 distinct CDR3 sequences; more than 13% of them appeared once. The ten largest clones add up to approximately 30% of the sample.

Trimmed from V: 0 bases; trimmed from J: 3 bases; junction bases lacking a gene match: 9. The germline V gene encodes CDR1 LGHNA and CDR2 YSLEER. The CDR3, from cysteine to phenylalanine, totals 17 residues. Only the CDR3 DNA is retained, 51 bases long and in frame from the first base. As concerns this clonotype: Its antigen remains unidentified. No qualities accompany the bases; no much larger clone lies one base away.

Sequencing was done on a sample of PBMCs or a T cell subset sorted from them (not recorded which). This receptor was taken from an adult woman who had mild COVID-19 (a few samples of this study predate the infection). The sample titles of this study are shuffled in the database, so cell type and time point are left out; the donor was told from shared clones. The V and J segments used are TRBV4-3 and TRBJ2-3; 7 junctional bases match TRBD1. The sequenced DNA: TGCGCCAGCAGCCAAGAAGGGAACAGGGGATGGACAGATACGCAGTATTTT. Its protein product is CASSQEGNRGWTDTQYF.